Listed here are 10 T cell receptor beta chains from one sample, sequenced in a study of blood T cell repertoires in COVID-19 (dated by TCRdb to the early 2020s). Library preparation used the immunoSEQ multiplex PCR assay. TCRdb took this table from immuneACCESS and kept in-frame rearrangements with V and J called. Such tables lack part of the clones; where checked against another copy, unresolved V genes explain under half of the gap, and the rest is unexplained. This sample gives about 220,000 clones in total; less than 90% of them show up just once. The top ten clonotypes cover just over 2.5% of the sample. Sequenced input: PBMCs or T cells enriched from blood (not recorded which). The receptor source for this set is a woman in her thirties who had recovered from COVID-19.

The rearrangement links TRBV10-3 to TRBJ2-5; TRBD1 aligns across 7 bases. The CDR3 totals 13 residues. The junction had 4 bases not matched to a gene; V was cut back by 6 bases and J by 3 bases. The germline V gene has CDR1 ENHRY and CDR2 SYGVKD. The CDR3 protein is CAISSDREETQYF. For the CDR3, the DNA is TGTGCCATCAGCAGTGACAGGGAAGAGACCCAGTACTTC.

This chain joins TRBV12-3 or TRBV12-4 and TRBJ1-5; no definite D call. V lost 3 bases and J lost 3, with 6 bases in between. The CDR3 is made up of 13 amino acids. The CDR3, as DNA: TGTGCCAGCAGTTTCCAGTCCAATCAGCCCCAGCATTTT. Its translation is CASSFQSNQPQHF.

V usage is TRBV27 and J usage is TRBJ2-5, with 12 bases that match TRBD2. This CDR3 contains 16 residues. Unmatched junction bases numbered 12, after V lost 8 bases and J lost 5 bases. The V gene's germline CDR1 is MNHEY and CDR2 SMNVEV (reference sequence). CDR3 nucleotides: TGTGCCAGCTGTACTAGCGGGGGGCCATTAGGTGAGACCCAGTACTTC. As protein: CASCTSGGPLGETQYF.

This chain links TRBV6-5 with TRBJ1-2; D remains ambiguous. The CDR3 contains 13 residues. V shed 6 bases and J shed 0 bases, with 8 bases lying between them. Germline CDR1 is MNHEY and CDR2 is SVGAGI. The CDR3 loop is CASSDGTNYGYTF. CDR3 sequence (DNA): TGTGCCAGCAGCGACGGGACTAACTATGGCTACACCTTC.

The chain recombines TRBV4-1 with TRBJ1-2, with 7 bases that match TRBD1. V was pared by 6 bases and J by 2 bases, with 3 bases of the junction left unmatched. The germline V gene has CDR1 MGHRA and CDR2 YSYEKL. The CDR3 is made up of 13 amino acids. This CDR3 is CASRGQENYGYTF. The CDR3, as DNA: TGCGCCAGCAGAGGACAGGAGAACTATGGCTACACCTTC.

The V call is TRBV4-1, the J call TRBJ2-5; D possibly corresponds to TRBD2 (5 bases). Trimming stripped 5 bases from V and 4 bases from J, with 20 bases between. Germline V lookup: CDR1 MGHRA, CDR2 YSYEKL. The CDR3 has 16 residues. The CDR3 DNA sequence: TGCGCCAGCAGCTCCCGGGGTGGCAGCACGGTAGAGACCCAGTACTTC. This codes for CASSSRGGSTVETQYF.

The V call is TRBV7-3, the J call TRBJ2-3; D might be TRBD1 (6 bases). CDR1 SGHTA and CDR2 FQGTGA come from the germline V gene. Deletions cut 5 bases from V and 5 bases from J, with 14 bases between. The CDR3 has 14 amino acids. The CDR3 nucleotides are TGTGCCAGCAGCACGAGTGGGGGCGTAGATACGCAGTATTTT. Translating gives CASSTSGGVDTQYF.

The gene calls are TRBV29-1 and TRBJ1-2; D possibly corresponds to TRBD1 (6 bases). The CDR3 is 13 residues long. Per germline, CDR1 SQVTM and CDR2 ANQGSEA. The V end lost 2 bases, the J end lost 3 bases, and 10 bases lay between the germline ends. In DNA form, the CDR3 reads TGCAGCGTTGAAACGACAGGCTACTATGGCTACACCTTC. Translating it yields CSVETTGYYGYTF.

This chain connects TRBV7-6 to TRBJ2-1; possible D gene TRBD1, 6 bases. This CDR3 is built from 16 residues. From germline, CDR1 is SGHVS and CDR2 FNYEAQ. The V and J ends lost 5 bases and 4 bases respectively, with 18 bases between them. Here the CDR3 reads CASSVGTGSTYNEQFF. CDR3 nucleotides: TGTGCCAGCAGCGTTGGTACAGGGTCAACTTACAATGAGCAGTTCTTC. Looking up the rest from reference TRBV7-6 and TRBJ2-1 gives the full variable domain: GAGVSQSPRYKVTKRGQDVALRCDPISGHVSLYWYRQALGQGPEFLTYFNYEAQQDKSGLPNDRFSAERPEGSISTLTIQRTEQRDSAMYRCASSVGTGSTYNEQFFGPGTRLTVL.

V and J are TRBV6-5 and TRBJ2-7; 11 bases line up with TRBD2. CDR3 length: 14 residues. CDR1 is MNHEY and CDR2 is SVGAGI in the germline V gene. V lost 4 bases to trimming and J lost 6 bases; unmatched junction nucleotides: 5. CDR3 sequence: CASSLAGGTLEQYF. The CDR3 DNA is TGTGCCAGCAGTTTAGCGGGGGGGACTCTCGAGCAGTACTTC.